This is a list of T cell receptor beta chains from one sample in a study of T cells in Graves' hyperthyroidism and ophthalmopathy. TCRdb called the multiplex PCR reads again in MiXCR, with one record for every CDR3 protein. This sample carries approximately 690,000 distinct CDR3 sequences, about 14% of them seen once, and the ten largest clones take around 12%. Sample: blood. Receptor source: a woman between 45 and 65 years old with Graves' ophthalmopathy. The conserved cysteine and the conserved F or W are not part of the CDR3 here. The order of the fields is V gene, J gene, CDR3 protein.

v_call: TRBV24-1; j_call: TRBJ2-1; cdr3_aa: ATSDFGARNEQF
v_call: TRBV6-2/TRBV6-3; j_call: TRBJ2-7; cdr3_aa: ASSLRLTYEQY
v_call: TRBV29-1; j_call: TRBJ2-7; cdr3_aa: SVIFDEQY
v_call: TRBV10-3; j_call: TRBJ2-2; cdr3_aa: AIMERSVTGELF
v_call: TRBV7-9; j_call: TRBJ2-7; cdr3_aa: ASSFPGRDEQY
v_call: TRBV14; j_call: TRBJ2-2; cdr3_aa: ASSQDLAGENTGELF
v_call: TRBV12-3/TRBV12-4; j_call: TRBJ1-5; cdr3_aa: ASSLRAGSQPQH
v_call: TRBV20-1; j_call: TRBJ1-5; cdr3_aa: SAREGKPQH
v_call: TRBV7-2; j_call: TRBJ1-5; cdr3_aa: ASSPDSRNQPQH
v_call: TRBV5-1; j_call: TRBJ2-1; cdr3_aa: ASSLQGQGLNEQF
v_call: TRBV29-1; j_call: TRBJ1-1; cdr3_aa: SVRGWITEAF
v_call: TRBV5-5; j_call: TRBJ2-5; cdr3_aa: ASSLVSGGNQETQY
v_call: TRBV7-9; j_call: TRBJ2-1; cdr3_aa: ASSNQRGRNEQF